This TCR beta chain was sequenced for a study of cytomegalovirus exposure and HLA in healthy donors. Looking at the study overall: Out of 398 genotyped donors, approximately 84% belonged to the Caucasian-associated ancestry cluster.

The primer mix had 60 Vbeta and 13 Jbeta primers. Libraries were prepared by immunoSEQ multiplex PCR; TCRdb keeps only in-frame clonotypes and omits some of them. The sample has 200,000 to 250,000 clones, 65% to 85% seen once. The junction had 9 bases not matched to a gene; V was cut back by 5 bases and J by 6 bases. Germline loops: CDR1 MNHEY, CDR2 SMNVEV (reference sequence). This CDR3 region has 16 residues. What was sequenced was PBMCs. V gene TRBV27 combines with J gene TRBJ1-6; 8 nucleotides match TRBD1. This receptor was identified in a man aged 45-65 years in good health and CMV-seronegative. In DNA form, the CDR3 reads TGTGCCAGCAGTGTCCAGGGGGCGCTTCGTAATTCACCCCTCCACTTT. It encodes CASSVQGALRNSPLHF.